This TCR beta chain stems from a study of cytomegalovirus exposure and HLA in healthy donors. Points from the study as a whole: Earlier analysis yielded a pattern in which most TCR beta V segments were productive about 90% or about 30% of the time.

Remarks on this clone: Its antigen is currently unknown.

The study ran its PCR with 60 Vbeta and 13 Jbeta primers. Method: immunoSEQ multiplex PCR; TCRdb's copy keeps in-frame clones and lacks some. The repertoire holds roughly 150,000 clones, with about three quarters as singletons. This CDR3 contains 15 residues. The germline CDR1 and CDR2 sequences are SGHNT and YENEEA. V shed 7 bases and J 7 bases; nucleotides not matched to a gene: 8. The TCR sequence derives from a man between 25 and 39 years old in good health and CMV-seropositive. The sequenced sample was PBMCs. The rearrangement links TRBV11-3 to TRBJ2-2, with TRBD2 matching 11 bases. The CDR3 here is CASIRTSGLVGELFF. For the CDR3, the DNA is TGTGCCAGCATCCGGACTAGCGGGTTGGTCGGGGAGCTGTTTTTT.